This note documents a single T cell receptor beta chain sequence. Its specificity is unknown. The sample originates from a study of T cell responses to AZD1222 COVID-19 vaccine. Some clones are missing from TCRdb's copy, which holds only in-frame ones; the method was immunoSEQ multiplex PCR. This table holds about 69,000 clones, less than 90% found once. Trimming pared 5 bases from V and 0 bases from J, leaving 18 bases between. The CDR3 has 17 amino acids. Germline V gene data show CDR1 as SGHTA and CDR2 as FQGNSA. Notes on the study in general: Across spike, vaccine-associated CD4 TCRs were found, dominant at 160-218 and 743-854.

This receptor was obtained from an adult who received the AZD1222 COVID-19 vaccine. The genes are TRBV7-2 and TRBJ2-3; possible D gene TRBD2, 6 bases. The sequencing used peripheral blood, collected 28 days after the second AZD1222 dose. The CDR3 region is CASSPRLGGRSTDTQYF. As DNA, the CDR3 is TGTGCCAGCAGCCCGAGGTTGGGGGGTCGCAGCACAGATACGCAGTATTTT.